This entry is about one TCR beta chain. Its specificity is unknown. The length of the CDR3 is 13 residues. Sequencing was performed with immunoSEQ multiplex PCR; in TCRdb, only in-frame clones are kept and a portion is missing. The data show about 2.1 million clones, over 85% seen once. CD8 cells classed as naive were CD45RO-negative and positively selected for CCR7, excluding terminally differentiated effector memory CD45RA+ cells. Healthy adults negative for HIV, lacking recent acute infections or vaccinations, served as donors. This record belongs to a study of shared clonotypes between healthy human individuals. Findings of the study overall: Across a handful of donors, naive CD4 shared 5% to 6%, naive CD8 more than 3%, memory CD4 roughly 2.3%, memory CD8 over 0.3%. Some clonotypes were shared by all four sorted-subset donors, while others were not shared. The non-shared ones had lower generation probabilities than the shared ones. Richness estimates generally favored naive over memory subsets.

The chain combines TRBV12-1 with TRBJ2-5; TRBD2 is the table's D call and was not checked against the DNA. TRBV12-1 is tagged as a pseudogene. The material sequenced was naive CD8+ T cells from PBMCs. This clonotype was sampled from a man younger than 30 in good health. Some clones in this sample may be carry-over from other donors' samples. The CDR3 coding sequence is TGTGCCAGCAGCTTCGGGACTTCTGAGACCCAGTACTTC. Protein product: CASSFGTSETQYF.